This T cell receptor beta chain was recovered during a study of blood T cell repertoires in COVID-19. Sequencing used immunoSEQ multiplex PCR; TCRdb keeps in-frame clones, though not all of them. The sample lists approximately 59,000 clones, approximately 88% occurring once. The CDR3 extends over 17 amino acids. V trimming: 3 bases; J trimming: 6 bases; junction bases outside the gene matches: 6. Germline V gives CDR1 KGHDR, CDR2 SFDVKD. The sequence was obtained from a human donor in a cohort sampled during active COVID-19. This chain joins TRBV24-1 and TRBJ2-1, with 14 bases aligning to TRBD2. Sequenced sample: peripheral blood. The DNA for the CDR3 is TGTGCCACCAGTGATAGGACTAGCGGGGGGCTAACCAATGAGCAGTTCTTC. Translated: CATSDRTSGGLTNEQFF.